This T cell receptor (beta chain) was identified in a study of blood T cell repertoires in COVID-19. Study-wide background: From the United States, Italy and Spain came samples of acute and convalescent COVID-19. T cells, B-cell-depleted T cells, or PBMCs supplied cDNA or gDNA.

V lost 2 bases and J lost 3; bases outside the gene matches: 0. From germline, CDR1 is KGHSH and CDR2 LQKENI. CDR3 length: 13 amino acids. This clone showed up just once. Authors' data handling: From reference gene primer amplification, estimates of nucleated cell counts were derived. The method was immunoSEQ multiplex PCR; TCRdb's version includes in-frame clones alone and lacks a portion of them. The DNA gave D and trimming, while V, J and clone size come from that table. The table has some 67,000 clones, nearly 80% seen once. Sequencing was done on a sample of peripheral blood. This sequence originates from a woman aged 60-75 years with acute or convalescent COVID-19. The chain has TRBV18 and TRBJ2-5; 7 bases are shared with TRBD2. The CDR3 loop reads CASSPSGKETQYF. The CDR3 coding sequence is TGTGCCAGCTCACCAAGCGGGAAAGAGACCCAGTACTTC.